This entry describes one TCR beta chain. The source of the sample is a study of blood T cell repertoires in COVID-19. Looking at the study overall: The United States, Italy and Spain supplied acute and convalescent COVID-19 samples. The cDNA or gDNA used as material had been derived from T cells, B-cell-depleted T cells, or PBMCs.

With 9 bases clipped from V and 5 bases from J, the junction kept 12 bases outside the gene matches. This CDR3 has 15 residues. CDR1 MGHDK and CDR2 SYGVNS come from the germline V gene. In the authors' methods: The authors estimated nucleated cell counts from reference gene primer amplification. Sequencing was performed with immunoSEQ multiplex PCR; in TCRdb, only in-frame clones are kept and a portion is missing. Clone size and the V and J calls come from that table; the DNA yielded D and trimming. The repertoire holds 200,000 to 300,000 clones, roughly 90% seen once, with roughly 0.8% in the top ten.

Sequenced sample: peripheral blood. The chain uses TRBV25-1 and TRBJ2-2; TRBD1 matches 7 bases. The TCR was taken from a woman in her 30s with acute or convalescent COVID-19. The CDR3 DNA is TGTGCCAGTGAGGGGGCGGTTACGATGACCGGGGAGCTGTTTTTT. It yields the protein CASEGAVTMTGELFF.